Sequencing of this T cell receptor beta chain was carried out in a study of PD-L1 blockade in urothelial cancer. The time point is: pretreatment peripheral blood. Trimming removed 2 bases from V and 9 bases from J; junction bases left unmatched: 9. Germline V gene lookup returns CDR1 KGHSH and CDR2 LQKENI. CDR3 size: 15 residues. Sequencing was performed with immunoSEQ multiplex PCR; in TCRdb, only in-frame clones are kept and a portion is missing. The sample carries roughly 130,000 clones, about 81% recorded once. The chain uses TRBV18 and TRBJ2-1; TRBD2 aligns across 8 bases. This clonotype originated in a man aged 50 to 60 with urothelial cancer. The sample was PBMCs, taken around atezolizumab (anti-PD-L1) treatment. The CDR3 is CASSPSAGDGGEQFF. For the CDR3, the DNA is TGTGCCAGCTCACCATCAGCGGGAGACGGTGGTGAGCAGTTCTTC.